This T cell receptor (beta chain) was sequenced during a study of cytomegalovirus exposure and HLA in healthy donors. Study information: An analysis done earlier identified more than 100 million unique TCR beta sequences from roughly 190 million T cells. Findings and caveats of the study: Earlier analysis found most TCR beta V segments productive about 90% or about 30% of the time. Confirmation in vitro established that a few CMV-associated chains were specific for CMV antigens.

Donors sampled were nominally healthy, though unrecorded immune exposures were likely. In the case of this clone: Its antigen is still unknown.

With 60 Vbeta and 13 Jbeta primers, the PCR was carried out. TCRdb's copy holds only in-frame clones and misses some; the assay was immunoSEQ multiplex PCR. The sample records hundreds of thousands of clones, 78% being singletons. Trimming pared 4 bases from V and 0 bases from J, leaving 10 bases between. The germline gives CDR1 LNHDA, CDR2 SQIVND (reference sequence). The CDR3 is 15 residues long. The chain uses TRBV19 and TRBJ1-5; D not certain. The sequence derives from a male donor in good health and CMV-seronegative. Material: PBMCs. The CDR3 DNA reads TGTGCCAGTAGTACGGACCGGGGTAGCAATCAGCCCCAGCATTTT. This codes for CASSTDRGSNQPQHF.